Following are 10 T cell receptor beta chains from one sample sequenced in a study of blood T cells in healthy people across ages. Primed by a sample-barcoded 5' primer and a J-beta primer mix, a second PCR proceeded for 7 to 11 cycles. In TCRdb, the 5' RACE reads were re-called with MiXCR into one record per CDR3 protein. There are hundreds of thousands of distinct CDR3 sequences in the sample; roughly 52% occur only once, and 13% lies in the top ten. Material: blood. The receptor set was obtained from a man between 25 and 39 years old in good health.

This sequence joins TRBV28 and TRBJ2-7; D not resolved. The length of the CDR3 is 13 residues. V lost 2 bases and J lost 6, with 11 bases in between. Germline CDR1 and CDR2: MDHEN and SYDVKM. CDR3 residues: CASSLVQSGEQYF. The CDR3 nucleotides are TGTGCCAGCAGTTTAGTCCAGTCGGGCGAGCAGTACTTC. Full variable domain (missing parts from reference TRBV28 and TRBJ2-7): DVKVTQSSRYLVKRTGEKVFLECVQDMDHENMFWYRQDPGLGLRLIYFSYDVKMKEKGDIPEGYSVSREKKERFSLILESASTNQTSMYLCASSLVQSGEQYFGPGTRLTVT.

The rearrangement links TRBV11-3 to TRBJ2-1; no definite D call. CDR3 size: 15 residues. Germline V gives CDR1 SGHNT, CDR2 YENEEA. Trimming left V 2 bases short and J 6 bases short, with 14 bases between. CDR3 bases: TGTGCCAGCAGCTTAAGGGAAGGTGGGCCCAATGAGCAGTTCTTC. It encodes CASSLREGGPNEQFF.

This clonotype was detected ten times or more. A single base separates this from a much larger clone, so it may be a read error. The genes are TRBV7-3 and TRBJ1-2; 12 positions agree with TRBD1. From germline, CDR1 is SGHTA and CDR2 FQGTGA. V trimming: 6 bases; J trimming: 6 bases; junction bases outside the gene matches: 5. The CDR3 covers 14 residues. Here the CDR3 DNA reads TGTGCCAGCAGTGTCGGGACAGGGGGCGATGGCTACACCTTC. It codes for CASSVGTGGDGYTF.

This clonotype has a handful of counts. This chain connects TRBV28 to TRBJ1-2, with D possibly matching TRBD1 (5 bases). Germline assignment: CDR1 MDHEN and CDR2 SYDVKM. The CDR3 runs to 15 residues. V was pared by 5 bases and J by 4 bases, with 17 bases between. CDR3 residues: CASSRGGAEVYGYTF. The CDR3 region has the DNA TGTGCCAGCAGTCGGGGCGGGGCCGAGGTCTATGGCTACACCTTC.

The chain is built from TRBV20-1 and TRBJ2-2; possibly TRBD1 for D (6 bases). V gave up 3 bases and J gave up 4 bases, with 15 bases separating them. This CDR3 spans 15 amino acids. Germline loops: CDR1 DFQATT, CDR2 SNEGSKA (reference sequence). The CDR3 loop reads CSASSLSRGTGELFF. The CDR3, as DNA: TGCAGTGCTAGTTCCCTCTCCAGGGGCACCGGGGAGCTGTTTTTT.

Here the CDR3 reads CASSQGAGDTQYF. Written as DNA, the CDR3 is TGCGCCAGCAGCCAGGGGGCTGGAGATACGCAGTATTTT. The chain couples TRBV4-1 to TRBJ2-3, with TRBD1 as a possible D gene (6 bases). Trimming shortened V by 3 bases and J by 5 bases, and 9 bases separated the two germline ends. The CDR3 consists of 13 residues. Germline V gene lookup returns CDR1 MGHRA and CDR2 YSYEKL.

This sequence joins TRBV11-3 and TRBJ2-2, with 8 bases that match TRBD2. This CDR3 has 17 residues. The junction had 8 bases not matched to a gene; V was cut back by 1 base and J by 4 bases. Looked up from germline, CDR1 is SGHNT and CDR2 is YENEEA. For the CDR3, the DNA is TGTGCCAGCAGCTTAGGGGCTAGCGGGTTCTTCACCGGGGAGCTGTTTTTT. It is translated as CASSLGASGFFTGELFF.

This clonotype has a handful of counts. The chain couples TRBV28 to TRBJ2-2, with TRBD2 matching 9 bases. The CDR3 contains 17 residues. Germline CDR1 MDHEN, CDR2 SYDVKM. V shed 9 bases and J 4 bases; nucleotides not matched to a gene: 15. The CDR3 spells CASTPRRGGRVTGELFF. The CDR3 DNA reads TGTGCCAGTACTCCTCGGCGGGGGGGCCGGGTCACCGGGGAGCTGTTTTTT.

The rearrangement joins TRBV6-1 to TRBJ2-5; a weak D match, TRBD2 (5 bases). The J call may be wrong; the DNA end is better matched by TRBJ2-7. CDR3 length equals 14 residues. Germline-derived CDR1 and CDR2 are MNHNS and SASEGT. In DNA form, the CDR3 reads TGTGCCAGCATCATAAGCCCCGGGGTACGCGAGCAGTACTTC. It specifies CASIISPGVREQYF.

This clonotype was counted only a few times. The J gene is TRBJ2-1, the V gene TRBV29-1; 7 bases align to TRBD2. This CDR3 region has 14 residues. With V trimmed by 3 bases and J by 2 bases, 4 bases remained unmatched. Germline CDR1 is SQVTM and CDR2 is ANQGSEA. CDR3 residues: CSVEGGSTYNEQFF. CDR3 nucleotides: TGCAGCGTTGAGGGGGGGTCAACCTACAATGAGCAGTTCTTC.